This entry describes one TCR beta chain. Its antigen is unknown. The data were taken from a study of cytomegalovirus exposure and HLA in healthy donors. Germline values: CDR1 SGHDT, CDR2 YYEEEE. With 1 base removed from V and 0 bases from J, the gap between germline ends came to 8 bases. CDR3 length: 15 amino acids. Findings of the study overall: Upon later analysis, TCR association rates were observed to vary by HLA locus, being highest for DRB1 and lowest for HLA-C.

Primers: 60 Vbeta forward and 13 Jbeta reverse. Method: immunoSEQ multiplex PCR; TCRdb's copy keeps in-frame clones and lacks some. The sample has 180,000 or so clones; roughly 80% are singletons. The sequence came from a middle-aged woman in good health and CMV-seropositive. V gene TRBV5-6 combines with J gene TRBJ2-1; possible D gene TRBD1, 5 bases. Sequenced material: PBMCs. The CDR3 DNA is TGTGCCAGCAGCTTGACAGGAAGCTCCTACAATGAGCAGTTCTTC. It is translated as CASSLTGSSYNEQFF. Supplemented by reference TRBV5-6 and TRBJ2-1, the full variable domain reads DAGVTQSPTHLIKTRGQQVTLRCSPKSGHDTVSWYQQALGQGPQFIFQYYEEEERQRGNFPDRFSGHQFPNYSSELNVNALLLGDSALYLCASSLTGSSYNEQFFGPGTRLTVL.